This is a list of T cell receptor beta chains from one sample in a study of T-cell memory formation after mild COVID-19. TCRdb reprocessed the 5' RACE reads via MiXCR and lists one record per CDR3 protein. The data show 30,000 to 35,000 distinct CDR3 sequences, 21% seen once. Sequenced input: PBMCs or a T cell subset sorted from them (not recorded which). These receptors all stem from an adult who had mild COVID-19 (a few samples of this study predate the infection). Cell type and time point are not known. CDR3s include the opening cysteine and the closing phenylalanine or tryptophan. The D gene is left open where the match is weak. Expanded clones are given a class, and other clones once, few, many or no size at all.

14,TRBJ2-7,TRBV7-9,many,-,CASSLDQVSYEQYF,TGTGCCAGCAGCTTAGATCAGGTCTCCTACGAGCAGTACTTC
15,TRBJ2-2,TRBV25-1,-,TRBD2,CASRGGVSNTGELFF,TGTGCCAGCAGGGGGGGGGTTTCGAACACCGGGGAGCTGTTTTTT
14,TRBJ2-1,TRBV4-1,many,TRBD1,CASSRRDREGEQFF,TGCGCCAGCAGCCGCCGAGACAGGGAAGGAGAGCAGTTCTTC
13,TRBJ1-1,TRBV5-5,few,-,CASSRTTGSEAFF,TGTGCCAGCAGCCGTACGACCGGGAGTGAAGCTTTCTTT
14,TRBJ1-2,TRBV3-1,few,TRBD1,CASSQGQGAGGYTF,TGTGCCAGCAGCCAAGGACAGGGGGCTGGCGGCTACACCTTC
11,TRBJ2-7,TRBV29-1,many,-,CSVGPGREQYF,TGCAGCGTTGGGCCAGGGAGGGAGCAGTACTTC
14,TRBJ1-3,TRBV12-3/TRBV12-4,-,TRBD1,CASSLDRAGNTIYF,TGTGCCAGCAGTCTCGACAGGGCTGGAAACACCATATATTTT
14,TRBJ1-1,TRBV5-1,-,TRBD1,CASSPGTGGSEAFF,TGCGCCAGCAGCCCTGGGACAGGCGGCTCGGAAGCTTTCTTT
18,TRBJ2-7,TRBV12-3/TRBV12-4,many,TRBD1,CASSLILGQGEGSYEQYF,TGTGCCAGCAGTTTAATCTTGGGACAGGGAGAGGGGTCCTACGAGCAGTACTTC
14,TRBJ1-1,TRBV4-2,-,TRBD1,CASSQGDRDIEAFF,TGTGCCAGCAGCCAAGGGGACAGGGATATTGAAGCTTTCTTT
13,TRBJ1-1,TRBV20-1,many,-,CSARVRADTEAFF,TGCAGTGCTAGGGTACGCGCTGACACTGAAGCTTTCTTT
14,TRBJ2-3,TRBV3-1,few,TRBD2,CASRAGGPPDTQYF,TGTGCCAGCAGGGCGGGGGGCCCCCCCGATACGCAGTATTTT
16,TRBJ1-1,TRBV27,many,TRBD1,CASSPRSTGPNTEAFF,TGTGCCAGCAGTCCTAGATCGACAGGGCCGAACACTGAAGCTTTCTTT
20,TRBJ1-1,TRBV7-9,few,-,CASSSVRLRETAPRRTEAFF,TGTGCCAGCAGCTCCGTGAGATTAAGGGAAACAGCCCCTCGAAGGACTGAAGCTTTCTTT
16,TRBJ2-1,TRBV19,-,-,CASRQEWLVSYNEQFF,TGTGCCAGTCGGCAGGAATGGCTAGTGTCCTACAATGAGCAGTTCTTC
16,TRBJ1-1,TRBV4-2,many,TRBD1,CASSRGQGPLNTEAFF,TGTGCCAGCAGCCGCGGACAGGGGCCTTTGAACACTGAAGCTTTCTTT
13,TRBJ1-1,TRBV13,many,-,CASSLLGVREAFF,TGTGCCAGCAGCTTATTGGGGGTTCGTGAAGCTTTCTTT
16,TRBJ1-3,TRBV7-8,many,-,CASSSRRGVSGNTIYF,TGTGCCAGCAGCTCTCGCCGGGGGGTCTCTGGAAACACCATATATTTT
16,TRBJ1-2,TRBV15,many,-,CATSRPTLSGSKGYTF,TGTGCCACCAGCAGACCCACACTCTCCGGAAGTAAGGGCTACACCTTC
18,TRBJ1-2,TRBV7-2,-,TRBD1,CASSGLRDRGRNIYGYTF,TGTGCCAGCAGCGGTCTAAGAGACAGGGGCCGAAATATCTATGGCTACACCTTC
13,TRBJ2-7,TRBV29-1,many,TRBD1,CSLRQGPLTEQYF,TGCAGCCTACGACAGGGGCCCCTGACCGAGCAGTACTTC
14,TRBJ1-2,TRBV28,many,-,CASSLRQPYYGYTF,TGTGCCAGCAGTTTACGACAGCCCTACTATGGCTACACCTTC
14,TRBJ2-3,TRBV5-1,medium-sized,-,CASSQGPVRDTQYF,TGCGCCAGCAGCCAGGGCCCGGTGAGAGATACGCAGTATTTT
17,TRBJ2-7,TRBV5-1,many,TRBD2,CASSLGLTSGPAYEQYF,TGCGCCAGCAGCTTGGGTCTAACTAGCGGACCGGCATACGAGCAGTACTTC
16,TRBJ1-2,TRBV4-1,few,-,CASSQDLSPALDGYTF,TGCGCCAGCAGCCAAGATCTTTCCCCCGCCCTAGATGGCTACACCTTC
16,TRBJ2-1,TRBV23-1,many,TRBD2,CASSPLTSGGRGEQFF,TGCGCCAGCAGTCCACTGACTAGCGGGGGGCGAGGTGAGCAGTTCTTC
14,TRBJ2-3,TRBV7-9,few,TRBD2,CASSTGTSSYTQYF,TGTGCCAGCAGCACCGGGACTAGCAGTTATACGCAGTATTTT
17,TRBJ2-2,TRBV20-1,many,-,CSARDQKGSPNTGELFF,TGCAGTGCTAGAGATCAAAAAGGGAGCCCGAACACCGGGGAGCTGTTTTTT
16,TRBJ2-3,TRBV11-2,once,TRBD2,CASSWGLAGATDTQYF,TGTGCCAGCAGCTGGGGGCTAGCGGGAGCCACAGATACGCAGTATTTT
15,TRBJ2-5,TRBV5-1,many,-,CASSLVGDPQETQYF,TGCGCCAGCAGCTTGGTGGGGGACCCACAAGAGACCCAGTACTTC
15,TRBJ2-5,TRBV2,many,TRBD1,CASSEGGQGKETQYF,TGTGCCAGCAGTGAAGGGGGACAGGGAAAAGAGACCCAGTACTTC
15,TRBJ1-4,TRBV15,many,-,CATSQQQGTNEKLFF,TGTGCCACCAGTCAACAACAGGGAACTAATGAAAAACTGTTTTTT
14,TRBJ2-7,TRBV12-3/TRBV12-4,many,-,CASSTLGRSHEQYF,TGTGCCAGCAGTACTCTGGGACGGTCCCACGAGCAGTACTTC
15,TRBJ2-7,TRBV20-1,many,TRBD2,CSATPGLAGVYEQYF,TGCAGTGCTACCCCGGGACTAGCGGGAGTGTACGAGCAGTACTTC
14,TRBJ2-5,TRBV29-1,-,TRBD1,CSVDWGQFQETQYF,TGCAGCGTTGACTGGGGACAGTTCCAAGAGACCCAGTACTTC
16,TRBJ2-1,TRBV15,many,-,CATSLGGRGNYNEQFF,TGTGCCACCAGCTTGGGGGGGCGGGGAAACTACAATGAGCAGTTCTTC
15,TRBJ2-6,TRBV7-3,many,-,CASRIPGSGANVLTF,TGTGCCAGCAGAATTCCGGGGTCAGGGGCCAACGTCCTGACTTTC